Sequencing of this T cell receptor beta chain was carried out in a study of patients and donors after allogeneic stem cell transplantation. V trimming: 5 bases; J trimming: 2 bases; junction bases outside the gene matches: 10. Germline lookup yields CDR1 SGHRS and CDR2 YFSETQ. This CDR3 has 16 amino acids. TCRdb re-analysed the RT-PCR reads in MiXCR, keeping a single row per CDR3 protein. Here the sample spans hundreds of thousands of distinct CDR3 sequences, 16% being singletons. The chain employs TRBV5-1 and TRBJ2-3; 8 bases map to TRBD2. This TCR was sampled from a human donor who was either an allogeneic HSCT recipient or a stem cell or donor lymphocyte infusion donor (not recorded which). It is not recorded whose cells these are; they may come from a transplant donor. The sequencing input was blood, either unsorted or a sorted T cell fraction (not recorded which). CDR3 nucleotide sequence: TGCGCCAGCAGACCGAGGCTAGCGGGTTCCACAGATACGCAGTATTTT. Its protein is CASRPRLAGSTDTQYF.